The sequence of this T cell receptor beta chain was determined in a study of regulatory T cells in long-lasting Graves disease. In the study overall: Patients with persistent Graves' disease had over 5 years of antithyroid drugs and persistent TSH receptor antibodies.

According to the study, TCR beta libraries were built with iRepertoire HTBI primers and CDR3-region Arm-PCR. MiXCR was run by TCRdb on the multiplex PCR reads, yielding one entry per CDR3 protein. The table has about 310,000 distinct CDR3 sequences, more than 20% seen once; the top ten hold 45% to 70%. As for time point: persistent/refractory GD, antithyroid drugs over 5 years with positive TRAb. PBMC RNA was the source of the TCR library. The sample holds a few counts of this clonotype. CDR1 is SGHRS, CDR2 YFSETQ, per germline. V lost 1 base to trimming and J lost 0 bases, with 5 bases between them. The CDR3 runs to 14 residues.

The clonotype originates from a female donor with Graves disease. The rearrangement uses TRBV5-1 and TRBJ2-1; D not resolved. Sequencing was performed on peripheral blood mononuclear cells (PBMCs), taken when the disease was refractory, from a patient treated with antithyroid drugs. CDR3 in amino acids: CASSLSFSYNEQFF. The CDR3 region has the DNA TGCGCCAGCAGCTTGTCTTTCTCCTACAATGAGCAGTTCTTC. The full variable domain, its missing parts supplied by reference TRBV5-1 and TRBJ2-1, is KAGVTQTPRYLIKTRGQQVTLSCSPISGHRSVSWYQQTPGQGLQFLFEYFSETQRNKGNFPGRFSGRQFSNSRSEMNVSTLELGDSALYLCASSLSFSYNEQFFGPGTRLTVL.